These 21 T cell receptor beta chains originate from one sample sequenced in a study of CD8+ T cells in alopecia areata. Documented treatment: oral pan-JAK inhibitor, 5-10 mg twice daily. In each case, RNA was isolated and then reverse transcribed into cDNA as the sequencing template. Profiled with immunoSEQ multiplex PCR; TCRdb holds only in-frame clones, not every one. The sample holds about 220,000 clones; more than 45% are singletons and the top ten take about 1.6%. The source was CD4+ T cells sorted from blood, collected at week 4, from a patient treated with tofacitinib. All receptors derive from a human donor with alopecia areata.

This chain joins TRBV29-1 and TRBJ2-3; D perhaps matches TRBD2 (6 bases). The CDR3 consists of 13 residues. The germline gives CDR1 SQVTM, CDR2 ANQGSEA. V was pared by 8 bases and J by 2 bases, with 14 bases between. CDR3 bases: TGCAGCCTCCGTGGGAGGATCACAGATACGCAGTATTTT. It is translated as CSLRGRITDTQYF.

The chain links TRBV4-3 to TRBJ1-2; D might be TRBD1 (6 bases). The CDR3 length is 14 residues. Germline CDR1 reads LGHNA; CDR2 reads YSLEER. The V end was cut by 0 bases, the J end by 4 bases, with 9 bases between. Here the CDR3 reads CASSQDRTVYGYTF. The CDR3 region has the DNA TGCGCCAGCAGCCAAGATAGGACAGTCTATGGCTACACCTTC.

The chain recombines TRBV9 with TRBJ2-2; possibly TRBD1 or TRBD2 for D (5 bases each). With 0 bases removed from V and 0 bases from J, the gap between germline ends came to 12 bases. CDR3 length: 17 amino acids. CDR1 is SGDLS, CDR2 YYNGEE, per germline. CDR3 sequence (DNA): TGTGCCAGCAGCGTAGGGAATGGGGGTCCGAACACCGGGGAGCTGTTTTTT. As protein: CASSVGNGGPNTGELFF. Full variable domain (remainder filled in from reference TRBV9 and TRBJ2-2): DSGVTQTPKHLITATGQRVTLRCSPRSGDLSVYWYQQSLDQGLQFLIQYYNGEERAKGNILERFSAQQFPDLHSELNLSSLELGDSALYFCASSVGNGGPNTGELFFGEGSRLTVL.

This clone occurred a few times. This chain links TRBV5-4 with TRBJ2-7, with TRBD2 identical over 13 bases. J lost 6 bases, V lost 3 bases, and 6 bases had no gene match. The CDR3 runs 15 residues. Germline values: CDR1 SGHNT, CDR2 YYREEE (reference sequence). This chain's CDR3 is CASSSGLAGAVEQYF. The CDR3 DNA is TGTGCCAGCAGCTCCGGACTAGCGGGGGCCGTCGAGCAGTACTTC.

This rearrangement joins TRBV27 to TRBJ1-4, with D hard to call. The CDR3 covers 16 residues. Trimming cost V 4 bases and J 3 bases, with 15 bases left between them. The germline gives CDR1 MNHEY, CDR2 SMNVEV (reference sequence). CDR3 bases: TGTGCCAGCAGTTCTGGGCCCCACCATGCTAATGAAAAACTGTTTTTT. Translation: CASSSGPHHANEKLFF. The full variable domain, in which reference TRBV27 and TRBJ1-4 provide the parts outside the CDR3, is EAQVTQNPRYLITVTGKKLTVTCSQNMNHEYMSWYRQDPGLGLRQIYYSMNVEVTDKGDVPEGYKVSRKEKRNFPLILESPSPNQTSLYFCASSSGPHHANEKLFFGSGTQLSVL.

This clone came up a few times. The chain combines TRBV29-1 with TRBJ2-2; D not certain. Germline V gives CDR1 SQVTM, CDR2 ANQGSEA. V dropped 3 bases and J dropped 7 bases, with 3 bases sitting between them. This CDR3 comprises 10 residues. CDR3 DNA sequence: TGCAGCGTTGATGTCGGGGAGCTGTTTTTT. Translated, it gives CSVDVGELFF.

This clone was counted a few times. CDR3 residues: CASSSGTGAYEQYF. In DNA, the CDR3 is TGTGCCAGCTCATCCGGGACAGGGGCCTACGAGCAGTACTTC. This chain joins TRBV18 and TRBJ2-7; TRBD1 agrees at 10 bases. Trimming took 5 bases from V and 2 from J; bases not matched to a gene: 3. The CDR3 length is 14 residues. Looked up from germline, CDR1 is KGHSH and CDR2 is LQKENI.

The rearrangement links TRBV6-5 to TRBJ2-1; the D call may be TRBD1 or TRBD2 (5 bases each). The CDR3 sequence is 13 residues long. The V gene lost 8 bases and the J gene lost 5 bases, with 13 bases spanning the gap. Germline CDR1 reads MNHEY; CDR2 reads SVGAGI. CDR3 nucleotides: TGTGCCAGCTCGGATTGGGGGAACAATGAGCAGTTCTTC. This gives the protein CASSDWGNNEQFF.

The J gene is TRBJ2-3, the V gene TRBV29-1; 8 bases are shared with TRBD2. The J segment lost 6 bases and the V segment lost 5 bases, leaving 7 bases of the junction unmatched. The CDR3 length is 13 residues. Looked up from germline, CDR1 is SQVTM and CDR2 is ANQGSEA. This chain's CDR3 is CSVRAGGLDTQYF. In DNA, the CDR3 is TGCAGCGTTCGGGCGGGGGGTTTGGATACGCAGTATTTT.

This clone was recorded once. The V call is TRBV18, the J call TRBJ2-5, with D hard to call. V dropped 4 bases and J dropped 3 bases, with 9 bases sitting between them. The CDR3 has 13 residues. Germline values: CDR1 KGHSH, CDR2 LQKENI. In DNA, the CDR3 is TGTGCCAGCTCACTCGGAAGGGAAGAGACCCAGTACTTC. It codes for CASSLGREETQYF.

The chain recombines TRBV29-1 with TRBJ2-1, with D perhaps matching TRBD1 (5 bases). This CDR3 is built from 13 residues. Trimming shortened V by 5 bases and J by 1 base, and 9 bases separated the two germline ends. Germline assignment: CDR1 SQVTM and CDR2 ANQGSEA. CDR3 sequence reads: CSVSRVSYNEQFF. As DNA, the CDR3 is TGCAGCGTTTCCAGGGTATCCTACAATGAGCAGTTCTTC.

The CDR3 loop reads CSGTPGPSQETQYF. The DNA for the CDR3 is TGCAGCGGGACACCGGGACCCTCCCAGGAGACCCAGTACTTC. This chain joins TRBV29-1 and TRBJ2-5; possibly TRBD1 or TRBD2 for D (5 bases each). The germline gives CDR1 SQVTM, CDR2 ANQGSEA. This CDR3 comprises 14 residues. V lost 7 bases, J lost 5 bases, and 20 bases lay in between.

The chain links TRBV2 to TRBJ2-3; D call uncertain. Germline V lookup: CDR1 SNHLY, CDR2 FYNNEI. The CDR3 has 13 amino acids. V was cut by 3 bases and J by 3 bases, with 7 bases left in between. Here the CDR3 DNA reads TGTGCCAGCAGTGATGGCAAAACAGATACGCAGTATTTT. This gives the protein CASSDGKTDTQYF.

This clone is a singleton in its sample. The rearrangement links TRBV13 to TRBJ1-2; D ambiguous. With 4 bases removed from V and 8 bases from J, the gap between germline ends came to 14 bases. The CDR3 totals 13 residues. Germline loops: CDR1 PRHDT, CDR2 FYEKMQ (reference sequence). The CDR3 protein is CASSSPNMYGYTF. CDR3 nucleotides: TGTGCCAGCAGCTCGCCCAACATGTACGGCTACACCTTC.

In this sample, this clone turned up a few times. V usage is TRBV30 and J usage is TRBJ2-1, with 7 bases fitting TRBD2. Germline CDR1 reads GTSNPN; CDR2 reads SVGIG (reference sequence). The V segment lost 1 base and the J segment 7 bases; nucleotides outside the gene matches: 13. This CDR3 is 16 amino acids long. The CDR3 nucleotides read TGTGCCTGGAGTGCCACGGGGGGTCCAACCAGGAATGAGCAGTTCTTC. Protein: CAWSATGGPTRNEQFF.

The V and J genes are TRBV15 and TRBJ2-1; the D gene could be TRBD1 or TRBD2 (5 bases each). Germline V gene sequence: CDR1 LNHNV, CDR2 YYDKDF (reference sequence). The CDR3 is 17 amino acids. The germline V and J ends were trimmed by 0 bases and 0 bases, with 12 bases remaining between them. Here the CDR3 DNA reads TGTGCCACCAGCAGAGATCGGGGCAGTAGCTCCTACAATGAGCAGTTCTTC. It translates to CATSRDRGSSSYNEQFF. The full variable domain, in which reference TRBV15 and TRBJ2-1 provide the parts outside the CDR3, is DAMVIQNPRYQVTQFGKPVTLSCSQTLNHNVMYWYQQKSSQAPKLLFHYYDKDFNNEADTPDNFQSRRPNTSFCFLDIRSPGLGDTAMYLCATSRDRGSSSYNEQFFGPGTRLTVL.

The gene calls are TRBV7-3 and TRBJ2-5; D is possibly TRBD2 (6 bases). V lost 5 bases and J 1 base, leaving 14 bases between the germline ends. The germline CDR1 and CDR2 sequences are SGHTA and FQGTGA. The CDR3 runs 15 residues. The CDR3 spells CASSPNSGPQETQYF. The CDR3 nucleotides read TGTGCCAGCAGCCCAAATAGCGGTCCCCAAGAGACCCAGTACTTC.

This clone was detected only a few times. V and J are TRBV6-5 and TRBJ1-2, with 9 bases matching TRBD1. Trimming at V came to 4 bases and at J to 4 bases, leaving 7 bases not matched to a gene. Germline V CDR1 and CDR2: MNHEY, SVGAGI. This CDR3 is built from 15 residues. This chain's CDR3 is CASSSSGQGLYGYTF. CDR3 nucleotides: TGTGCCAGCAGTTCGTCGGGACAGGGACTCTATGGCTACACCTTC.

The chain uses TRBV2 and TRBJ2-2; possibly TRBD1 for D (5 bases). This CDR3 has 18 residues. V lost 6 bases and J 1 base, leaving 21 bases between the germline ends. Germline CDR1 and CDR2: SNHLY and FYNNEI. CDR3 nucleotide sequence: TGTGCCAGCAGCCACACCACCCGACAGAAAGTGAACACCGGGGAGCTGTTTTTT. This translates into CASSHTTRQKVNTGELFF.

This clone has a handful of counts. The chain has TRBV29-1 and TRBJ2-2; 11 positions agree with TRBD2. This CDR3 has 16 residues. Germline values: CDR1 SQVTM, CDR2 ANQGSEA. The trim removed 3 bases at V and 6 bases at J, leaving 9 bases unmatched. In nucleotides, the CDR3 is TGCAGCGTTGATGCTAGCGGGGGGCCCCATCCCGGGGAGCTGTTTTTT. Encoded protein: CSVDASGGPHPGELFF.

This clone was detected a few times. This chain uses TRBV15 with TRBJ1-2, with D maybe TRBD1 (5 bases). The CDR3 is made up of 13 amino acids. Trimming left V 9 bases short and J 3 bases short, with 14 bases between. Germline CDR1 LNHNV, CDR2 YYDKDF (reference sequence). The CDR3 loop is CATGTALDYGYTF. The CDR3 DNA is TGTGCCACTGGGACCGCCCTTGACTATGGCTACACCTTC.